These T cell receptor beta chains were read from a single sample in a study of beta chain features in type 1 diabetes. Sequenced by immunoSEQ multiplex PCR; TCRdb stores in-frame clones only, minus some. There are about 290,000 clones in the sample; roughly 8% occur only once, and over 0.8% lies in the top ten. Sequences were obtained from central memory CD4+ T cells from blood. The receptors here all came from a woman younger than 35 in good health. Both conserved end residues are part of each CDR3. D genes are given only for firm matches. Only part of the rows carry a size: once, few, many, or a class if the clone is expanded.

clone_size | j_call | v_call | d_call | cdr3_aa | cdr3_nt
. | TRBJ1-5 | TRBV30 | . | CAWSVEVNQPQHF | TGTGCCTGGAGTGTCGAAGTCAATCAGCCCCAGCATTTT
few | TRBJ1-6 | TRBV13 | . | CASSLGAGGSPLHF | TGTGCCAGCAGCTTAGGGGCGGGGGGCTCACCCCTCCACTTT
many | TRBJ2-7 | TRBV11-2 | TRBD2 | CASSLVGLDYEQYF | TGTGCCAGCAGCTTAGTTGGACTAGACTACGAGCAGTACTTC
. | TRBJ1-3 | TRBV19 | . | CASRPDRGNTIYF | TGTGCCAGTAGGCCCGACAGAGGAAACACCATATATTTT
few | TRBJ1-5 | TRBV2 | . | CASTSGGIRQPQHF | TGTGCCAGCACCTCGGGGGGTATCCGTCAGCCCCAGCATTTT
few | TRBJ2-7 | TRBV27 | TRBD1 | CASSLLGTGEQYF | TGTGCCAGCAGTTTACTAGGGACAGGGGAGCAGTACTTC
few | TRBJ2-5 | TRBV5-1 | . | CASSFLLADQETQYF | TGCGCCAGCAGCTTCCTCTTAGCGGATCAAGAGACCCAGTACTTC
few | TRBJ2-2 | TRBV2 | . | CASTSWGGGELFF | TGTGCCAGCACGTCCTGGGGAGGCGGGGAGCTGTTTTTT
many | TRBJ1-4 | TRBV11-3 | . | CASSLGHQQRGEKLFF | TGTGCCAGCAGCTTAGGACATCAGCAACGAGGTGAAAAACTGTTTTTT
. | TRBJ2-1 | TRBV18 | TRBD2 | CASCRLADSYNEQFF | TGTGCCAGCTGTAGACTAGCGGACTCCTACAATGAGCAGTTCTTC
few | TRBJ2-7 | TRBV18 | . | CASSPGGGAYEQYF | TGTGCCAGCTCACCGGGGGGCGGCGCCTACGAGCAGTACTTC
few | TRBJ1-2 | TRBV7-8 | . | CASSRSLSVLNYGYTF | TGTGCCAGCAGTCGATCCTTGTCAGTTTTAAACTATGGCTACACCTTC
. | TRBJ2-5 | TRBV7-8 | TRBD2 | CASSPRTGGETQYF | TGTGCCAGCAGCCCTAGGACCGGGGGGGAGACCCAGTACTTC
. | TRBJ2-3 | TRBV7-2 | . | CASSSHTDTQYF | TGTGCCAGCAGCTCCCACACAGATACGCAGTATTTT
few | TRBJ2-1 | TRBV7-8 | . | CASSFELSYNEQFF | TGTGCCAGCAGCTTCGAGTTATCCTACAATGAGCAGTTCTTC
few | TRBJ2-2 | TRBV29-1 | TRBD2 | CSVGGSTSANTGELFF | TGCAGCGTTGGGGGGAGCACTAGCGCGAACACCGGGGAGCTGTTTTTT
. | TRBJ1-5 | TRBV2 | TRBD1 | CASSDLQGTGLSNQPQHF | TGTGCCAGCAGTGACCTACAGGGGACAGGGCTTAGCAATCAGCCCCAGCATTTT
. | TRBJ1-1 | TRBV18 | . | CASSPSVKGWSTEAFF | TGTGCCAGCTCACCGTCCGTTAAGGGTTGGAGCACTGAAGCTTTCTTT
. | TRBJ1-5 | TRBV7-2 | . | CASSLSHGSNQPQHF | TGTGCCAGCAGCTTAAGCCACGGTAGCAATCAGCCCCAGCATTTT
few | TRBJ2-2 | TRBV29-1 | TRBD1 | CSALGQGRELFF | TGCAGCGCCTTGGGACAGGGCCGCGAGCTGTTTTTT
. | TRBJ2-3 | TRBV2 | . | CASSLGRASTDTQYF | TGTGCCAGCAGCTTGGGACGCGCTAGCACAGATACGCAGTATTTT
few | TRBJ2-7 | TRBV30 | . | CAGRTPGVYEQYF | TGTGCCGGCCGGACACCGGGGGTCTACGAGCAGTACTTC
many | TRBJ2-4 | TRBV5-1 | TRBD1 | CASSMGQGQNIQYF | TGCGCCAGCAGCATGGGACAGGGGCAGAACATTCAGTACTTC
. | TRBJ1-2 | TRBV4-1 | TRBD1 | CASSQPGQGYGYTF | TGCGCCAGCAGCCAACCGGGACAGGGCTATGGCTACACCTTC
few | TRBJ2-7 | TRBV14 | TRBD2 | CASSQTRGLAHEQYF | TGTGCCAGCAGCCAGACTCGTGGACTAGCCCACGAGCAGTACTTC
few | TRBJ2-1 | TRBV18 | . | CASSPAGPYNEQFF | TGTGCCAGCTCACCCGCGGGTCCCTACAATGAGCAGTTCTTC
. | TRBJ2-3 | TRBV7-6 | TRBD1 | CASRGQGKDTQYF | TGTGCCAGCAGGGGACAGGGAAAAGATACGCAGTATTTT
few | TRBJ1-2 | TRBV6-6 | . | CASRGSYGYTF | TGTGCCAGCAGGGGGTCTTATGGCTACACCTTC
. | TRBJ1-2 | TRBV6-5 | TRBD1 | CASSYPGTGGYTF | TGTGCCAGCAGTTACCCCGGGACAGGCGGCTACACCTTC
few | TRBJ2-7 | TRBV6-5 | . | CASSYSQAGGGQYF | TGTGCCAGCAGTTACTCGCAGGCCGGTGGGGGGCAGTACTTC
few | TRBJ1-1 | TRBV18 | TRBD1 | CASSLRQGYTEAFF | TGTGCCAGCTCACTCCGACAGGGGTACACTGAAGCTTTCTTT
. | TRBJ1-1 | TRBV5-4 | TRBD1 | CASSSPRTGDTEAFF | TGTGCCAGCAGCTCTCCCCGGACAGGGGATACTGAAGCTTTCTTT
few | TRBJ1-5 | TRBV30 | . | CAWSVEGNQPQHF | TGTGCCTGGAGTGTGGAAGGCAATCAGCCCCAGCATTTT
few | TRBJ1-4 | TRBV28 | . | CASSLVRDEKLFF | TGTGCCAGCAGTTTAGTTAGGGATGAAAAACTGTTTTTT
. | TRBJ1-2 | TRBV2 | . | CASTKAGPYGYTF | TGTGCCAGCACCAAGGCGGGGCCGTATGGCTACACCTTC
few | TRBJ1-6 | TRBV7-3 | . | CASSVTGFNSPLHF | TGTGCCAGCAGCGTTACAGGGTTTAATTCACCCCTCCACTTT
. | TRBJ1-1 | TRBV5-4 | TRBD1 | CASSSRQGRMEAFF | TGTGCCAGCAGCTCTCGACAGGGGAGGATGGAAGCTTTCTTT
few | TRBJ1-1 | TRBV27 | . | CASSNPVTGQAFF | TGTGCCAGTTCGAATCCAGTGACAGGACAAGCTTTCTTT
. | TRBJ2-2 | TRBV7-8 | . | CASSSRSGNTGELFF | TGTGCCAGCAGCTCGCGGTCGGGGAACACCGGGGAGCTGTTTTTT
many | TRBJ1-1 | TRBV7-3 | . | CASSLRAGMNTEAFF | TGTGCCAGCAGCTTAAGGGCAGGGATGAACACTGAAGCTTTCTTT
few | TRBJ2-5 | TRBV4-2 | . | CASSQAGQSGETQYF | TGTGCCAGCAGCCAAGCAGGGCAGAGTGGAGAGACCCAGTACTTC
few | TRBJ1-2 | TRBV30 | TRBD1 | CAWETDRVGYTF | TGTGCCTGGGAAACGGACAGGGTCGGCTACACCTTC
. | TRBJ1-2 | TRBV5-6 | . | CASNFGYRVGYTF | TGTGCCAGCAACTTCGGCTATCGAGTCGGCTACACCTTC
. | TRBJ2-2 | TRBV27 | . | CASSPLRGTYTGELFF | TGTGCCAGCAGCCCCCTCCGGGGGACCTACACCGGGGAGCTGTTTTTT
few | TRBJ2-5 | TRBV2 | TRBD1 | CASSGNRGQETQYF | TGTGCCAGCAGTGGGAACAGGGGCCAAGAGACCCAGTACTTC